The present TCR beta chain was sequenced within a study of T cells in Graves' hyperthyroidism and ophthalmopathy. The study, taken as a whole, reports: Ophthalmopathy, as predicted by the model, came a median around 7 months after the prediction. Blood also held most thyroid clonotypes expanded beyond 0.001.

Researchers amplified the TCR beta CDR3 regions from RNA transcripts. HTBI primers were used for first-round RT-PCR of the TCR CDR3. MiXCR was run by TCRdb on the multiplex PCR reads, yielding one entry per CDR3 protein. The sample lists hundreds of thousands of distinct CDR3 sequences, 38% occurring once. Trimming took off 5 bases at V and 0 bases at J, with 11 bases between the two ends. This CDR3 has 15 residues. As for this clonotype: The antigen is undetermined.

This rearrangement joins TRBV12-3 or TRBV12-4 to TRBJ1-3; D remains ambiguous. The sequence came from a man younger than 30 with Graves' hyperthyroidism. The sequenced sample was blood. In DNA form, the CDR3 reads TGTGCCAGCAGTAACGGACGGAACTCTGGAAACACCATATATTTT. Its translation is CASSNGRNSGNTIYF.